The rows below give T cell receptor beta chains drawn from one sample of a study of blood T cell repertoires in COVID-19. This table comes from immunoSEQ multiplex PCR, and its TCRdb copy is limited to in-frame clones, with some not included. Among about 300,000 clones, 65% to 90% were seen once, and the ten largest hold less than 15%. The sequenced sample was peripheral blood. These receptors were obtained from a human donor in a cohort sampled during active COVID-19. The CDR3 runs from the conserved cysteine through the conserved F or W. The order of the fields is CDR3 length, V gene, J gene, D gene, clone size, CDR3 DNA, CDR3 protein. The D gene is left open where the match is weak. For some rows the clone size is stated as once, few or many, or as a class when expanded; others skip it.

>13|TRBV6-5|TRBJ2-7|TRBD1|.
TGTGCCAGTCGGGACAGGCCCTCCTACGAGCAGTACTTC
CASRDRPSYEQYF
>14|TRBV3-1/TRBV3-2|TRBJ2-2|TRBD1|.
TGTGCCAGCAGCCCGACAGGGACCACCGGGGAGCTGTTTTTT
CASSPTGTTGELFF
>17|TRBV10-3|TRBJ2-1|TRBD2|many
TGTGCCATCAGGGATAAATTACTAGCGGGAGAGGGTAATGAGCAGTTCTTC
CAIRDKLLAGEGNEQFF
>11|TRBV28|TRBJ2-7|.|.
TGTGCCAGCGGGGGACTTATCGAGCAGTACTTC
CASGGLIEQYF
>15|TRBV7-6|TRBJ2-7|.|.
TGTGCCAGCAGCGACCAAGCTGGAGGCAACTACGAGCAGTACTTC
CASSDQAGGNYEQYF
>17|TRBV5-4|TRBJ1-6|TRBD1|.
TGTGCCAGCAGCTCGTCCCCGGACAGGGCGTATAATTCACCCCTCCACTTT
CASSSSPDRAYNSPLHF
>16|TRBV7-2|TRBJ1-2|.|.
TGTGCCAGCAGCGGAAGAGGTGGACTAGCTAACTATGGCTACACCTTC
CASSGRGGLANYGYTF
>16|TRBV5-1|TRBJ2-3|.|.
TGCGCCAGCAGCTCGGATAGCGGAGGTCCCACAGATACGCAGTATTTT
CASSSDSGGPTDTQYF
>15|TRBV28|TRBJ2-1|.|once
TGTGCCAGCAGTTTAAGCGGTTCATCCTACAATGAGCAGTTCTTC
CASSLSGSSYNEQFF
>12|TRBV9|TRBJ2-3|.|.
TGTGCCAGCAGTTCAGGCACAGATACGCAGTATTTT
CASSSGTDTQYF
>16|TRBV13|TRBJ2-7|TRBD2|few
TGTGCCAGCAGCGCGCAGACTAGCGGGAGGGCCTACGAGCAGTACTTC
CASSAQTSGRAYEQYF
>16|TRBV5-5|TRBJ2-2|.|.
TGTGCCAGCAGCTTGGGACAGCCAGCTAACACCGGGGAGCTGTTTTTT
CASSLGQPANTGELFF
>18|TRBV18|TRBJ2-2|.|.
TGTGCCAGCTCACGGAGGGGTACTAGAACCACGAACACCGGGGAGCTGTTTTTT
CASSRRGTRTTNTGELFF
>16|TRBV19|TRBJ2-5|TRBD2|.
TGTGCCAGTAGTATTGCTAGCGGGGTGTCCCAAGAGACCCAGTACTTC
CASSIASGVSQETQYF
>14|TRBV12-5|TRBJ2-5|TRBD2|.
TGTGCTAGTGGTCCAGGGAGGGTACAAGAGACCCAGTACTTC
CASGPGRVQETQYF
>18|TRBV24-1|TRBJ2-2|.|.
TGTGCCACCAGTGAGAACGCGGGGAAGCGTGGGAACACCGGGGAGCTGTTTTTT
CATSENAGKRGNTGELFF
>15|TRBV19|TRBJ2-5|TRBD2|.
TGTGCCACCTCTGGGGTAGCGGGTTCTAAAGAGACCCAGTACTTC
CATSGVAGSKETQYF
>10|TRBV25-1|TRBJ2-1|.|.
TGTGCCAGCAGTGGAGGTGAGCAGTTCTTC
CASSGGEQFF
>13|TRBV6-5|TRBJ1-2|.|.
TGTGCCAGCAAAGAGAGCGCTAACTATGGCTACACCTTC
CASKESANYGYTF
>15|TRBV6-2/TRBV6-3|TRBJ2-7|.|.
TGTGCCAGCAGCCCGAAACTCAAGTCAGGCTACGAGCAGTACTTC
CASSPKLKSGYEQYF
>15|TRBV18|TRBJ1-4|.|.
TGTGCCAGCTCAGCGTCACAGGGACCTAATGAAAAACTGTTTTTT
CASSASQGPNEKLFF
>15|TRBV7-2|TRBJ1-5|TRBD1|.
TGTGCCAGCAGCTTAGCAGGGGGCAACAATCAGCCCCAGCATTTT
CASSLAGGNNQPQHF
>14|TRBV7-8|TRBJ2-1|.|.
TGTGCCAGCACCAAAGTGGGAGGCCGCAATGAGCAGTTCTTC
CASTKVGGRNEQFF
>11|TRBV28|TRBJ1-2|.|medium-sized
TGTGCCAGCAGGACAGCCTATGGCTACACCTTC
CASRTAYGYTF
>17|TRBV25-1|TRBJ1-1|.|.
TGTGCCAGCAGTGAATACCCGAGGGGGACGGGGAACACTGAAGCTTTCTTT
CASSEYPRGTGNTEAFF
>14|TRBV3-1/TRBV3-2|TRBJ2-7|TRBD2|.
TGTGCCAGCAGCCCTCCAAGCGGGAGTTATGAGCAGTACTTC
CASSPPSGSYEQYF
>15|TRBV5-5|TRBJ1-5|.|.
TGTGCCAGCAGCTTGTTTGACAGCAGCAATCAGCCCCAGCATTTT
CASSLFDSSNQPQHF
>17|TRBV18|TRBJ2-6|TRBD2|.
TGTGCCAGCTCGCCTTACTCGGGGGGAACAGGGGCCAACGTCCTGACTTTC
CASSPYSGGTGANVLTF